This TCR beta chain appears in the sequencing data of a study of blood T cell repertoires in COVID-19. Germline trimming cut 0 bases from V and 2 bases from J; bases unmatched to any gene: 9. This CDR3 spans 17 amino acids. Germline lookup yields CDR1 LGHNA and CDR2 YNFKEQ. TCRdb's table, derived via immunoSEQ multiplex PCR, lists solely in-frame clones and lacks some. In the table there are 150,000 to 200,000 clones, roughly four fifths of which are singletons. This TCR was recovered from a man aged 55-75 years with active or convalescent COVID-19. The material sequenced was peripheral blood. This chain connects TRBV4-2 to TRBJ2-7, with TRBD2 identical over 8 bases. DNA of the CDR3: TGTGCCAGCAGCCAAGAACAAGCGGGAGCGATCGCCTACGAGCAGTACTTC. This encodes CASSQEQAGAIAYEQYF.